Below are 24 T cell receptor beta chains sequenced from a single sample in a study of blood T cells in healthy people across ages. A second PCR of roughly 6 to 12 cycles used a sample-barcoded 5' primer and a J-beta primer mix. TCRdb passed the 5' RACE reads through MiXCR, listing each CDR3 protein once. Of hundreds of thousands of distinct CDR3 sequences in the sample, about 51% were seen once. The sample was blood. The receptor set was obtained from an elderly woman in good health.

The rearrangement uses TRBV20-1 and TRBJ1-2; D is ambiguous. Trimming cost V 1 base and J 4 bases, with 10 bases left between them. The germline V gene has CDR1 DFQATT and CDR2 SNEGSKA (reference sequence). The CDR3 spans 13 residues. The CDR3 DNA sequence: TGCAGTGCTAGAGTGCCCTCGACCTATGGCTACACCTTC. Amino acid sequence: CSARVPSTYGYTF.

This clonotype was seen many times. The chain carries TRBV12-3 or TRBV12-4 and TRBJ2-7, with 7 bases that match TRBD2. Trimming took 5 bases from V and 2 from J; bases not matched to a gene: 6. This CDR3 is built from 14 residues. The CDR3 here is CASSEGRATYEQYF. DNA for the CDR3: TGTGCCAGCAGTGAAGGGAGGGCTACCTACGAGCAGTACTTC.

The table lists this clonotype with a count of one. CDR3 residues: CASTTLDRGPWDNEQFF. The CDR3, as DNA: TGTGCCAGCACCACCCTCGACAGGGGTCCGTGGGACAATGAGCAGTTCTTC. The chain is built from TRBV28 and TRBJ2-1; 8 nucleotides align to TRBD1. The V gene's germline CDR1 is MDHEN and CDR2 SYDVKM. The CDR3 sequence is 17 residues long. V gave up 7 bases and J gave up 5 bases; unmatched junction bases: 16. Full variable domain (outside the CDR3, taken from reference TRBV28 and TRBJ2-1): DVKVTQSSRYLVKRTGEKVFLECVQDMDHENMFWYRQDPGLGLRLIYFSYDVKMKEKGDIPEGYSVSREKKERFSLILESASTNQTSMYLCASTTLDRGPWDNEQFFGPGTRLTVL.

The genes are TRBV27 and TRBJ2-3, with 8 bases matching TRBD2. This CDR3 is built from 15 residues. CDR1 is MNHEY and CDR2 is SMNVEV in the germline V gene (reference sequence). J lost 2 bases, V lost 4 bases, and 5 bases had no gene match. The CDR3 loop is CASSSRLASTDTQYF. CDR3 DNA: TGTGCCAGCAGTTCCCGACTAGCGTCCACAGATACGCAGTATTTT.

This clonotype was picked up many times. Mismatch with germline at one junction end may stem from a read error. The chain employs TRBV25-1 and TRBJ2-7, with D perhaps being TRBD1 or TRBD2 (5 bases each). This CDR3 contains 11 residues. Germline assignment: CDR1 MGHDK and CDR2 SYGVNS. CDR3 in amino acids: CASSEGYEQYF. CDR3 bases: TGCGCCAGCAGTGAGGGGTACGAGCAGTACTTC.

The chain employs TRBV7-2 and TRBJ2-3; perhaps D is TRBD1 or TRBD2 (7 bases each). V lost 5 bases and J 8 bases, leaving 23 bases between the germline ends. CDR1 is SGHTA and CDR2 is FQGNSA in the germline V gene. CDR3 size: 16 residues. Here the CDR3 reads CASSPEGAGRFGTQYF. DNA for the CDR3: TGTGCCAGCAGCCCTGAGGGGGCCGGGAGGTTCGGTACGCAGTATTTT.

About this clonotype: A clone one base away is much larger, so this may be a read error. The chain is built from TRBV29-1 and TRBJ2-1, with D maybe TRBD2 (5 bases). The CDR3 spans 14 residues. CDR1 SQVTM and CDR2 ANQGSEA come from the germline V gene. CDR3 in DNA: TGCGGCGTTGAGGGCAACTGGATATACAATGAGCAGTTCTTC. This gives the protein CGVEGNWIYNEQFF.

This clonotype was seen many times. The rearrangement links TRBV20-1 to TRBJ1-2, with 7 positions matching TRBD1. This CDR3 is built from 13 residues. The germline V gene encodes CDR1 DFQATT and CDR2 SNEGSKA (reference sequence). V shed 6 bases, J shed 2 bases, and the junction held 6 bases outside the gene matches. The CDR3 spells CSAPGQANYGYTF. CDR3 coding DNA: TGCAGTGCGCCCGGACAGGCGAACTATGGCTACACCTTC.

V and J are TRBV20-1 and TRBJ2-5, with TRBD2 matching 7 bases. The CDR3 runs to 14 residues. The trim removed 6 bases at V and 5 bases at J, leaving 12 bases unmatched. Germline V gene lookup returns CDR1 DFQATT and CDR2 SNEGSKA (reference sequence). The CDR3 loop is CSAPLSAGDETQYF. CDR3 coding DNA: TGCAGTGCCCCTCTTTCGGCGGGAGACGAGACCCAGTACTTC.

This clonotype was detected many times. The CDR3 DNA reads as TGTGCCAGCAGGTATAGAGCGGGAGCGGTGGTAGGCAATGAGCAGTTCTTC. Protein product: CASRYRAGAVVGNEQFF. This chain uses TRBV6-5 with TRBJ2-1; TRBD2 agrees at 8 bases. The CDR3 has 17 amino acids. The germline V gene has CDR1 MNHEY and CDR2 SVGAGI. J gave up 6 bases and V 6 bases, and 16 bases lay outside the gene matches.

J is TRBJ2-7 and V is TRBV27, with a weak D call TRBD1 (6 bases). The V end lost 4 bases, the J end lost 3 bases, and 22 bases lay between the germline ends. Germline CDR1 reads MNHEY; CDR2 reads SMNVEV (reference sequence). CDR3 length: 17 amino acids. CDR3 nucleotide sequence: TGTGCCAGCAGTTCAACCCCCGGACAGAAATCCTACTACGAGCAGTACTTC. Translating gives CASSSTPGQKSYYEQYF.

This clonotype has a count of ten or more. This sequence joins TRBV18 and TRBJ2-7; no firm D call. With 1 base removed from V and 1 base from J, the gap between germline ends came to 8 bases. The CDR3 has 14 amino acids. Germline CDR1 reads KGHSH; CDR2 reads LQKENI. The CDR3 here is CASSPRTESYEQYF. The CDR3 nucleotides read TGTGCCAGCTCACCACGGACGGAATCCTACGAGCAGTACTTC.

The sample holds many counts of this clonotype. This chain connects TRBV12-3 or TRBV12-4 to TRBJ2-7; D is perhaps TRBD2 (6 bases). V was pared by 7 bases and J by 9 bases, with 13 bases between. This CDR3 region has 11 residues. The chain's CDR3 is CASTYGGGQYF. CDR3 coding DNA: TGTGCCAGCACCTATGGGGGAGGGCAGTACTTC.

This clonotype has more than one count but fewer than ten. The chain employs TRBV12-3 or TRBV12-4 and TRBJ1-5, with D unclear. With 5 bases removed from V and 3 bases from J, the gap between germline ends came to 14 bases. The CDR3 sequence is 15 residues long. CDR3 amino acids: CASSPLSLPNQPQHF. The CDR3, as DNA: TGTGCCAGCAGTCCTCTGAGTTTACCCAATCAGCCCCAGCATTTT.

This clonotype occurred a few times. This rearrangement joins TRBV2 to TRBJ1-5; D possibly corresponds to TRBD1 (5 bases). The CDR3 length is 18 residues. The V gene lost 3 bases and the J gene lost 0 bases, with 18 bases spanning the gap. Germline CDR1 reads SNHLY; CDR2 reads FYNNEI. The CDR3 DNA reads as TGTGCCAGCAGTGAGTGGTCCGGGGCCGGCCTTAGCAATCAGCCCCAGCATTTT. It encodes CASSEWSGAGLSNQPQHF.

This clonotype was counted at least ten times. The chain joins TRBV6-5 to TRBJ2-1, with D possibly called TRBD1 or TRBD2 (6 bases each). Trimming removed 4 bases from V and 6 bases from J, with 13 bases in between. The CDR3 runs to 14 residues. Germline CDR1 reads MNHEY; CDR2 reads SVGAGI. CDR3 protein: CASSLQGGGNEQFF. In DNA, the CDR3 is TGTGCCAGCAGTTTACAGGGAGGTGGCAATGAGCAGTTCTTC.

Note on this clonotype: A much larger clone differs by one base, so this may be a read error. The CDR3 sequence is CASSEGRTYNEQYF. The DNA of the CDR3 is TGCGCCAGCAGTGAGGGCAGGACCTACAATGAGCAGTACTTC. The V gene is TRBV10-1, the J gene TRBJ2-1; D not resolved. The J call may be in error: the DNA end matches TRBJ2-7 better. Germline CDR1 is WNHNN and CDR2 is SYGVQD (reference sequence). The CDR3 loop spans 14 amino acids.

The V and J genes are TRBV7-2 and TRBJ1-2; D not certain. The CDR3 has 14 residues. V was clipped by 2 bases and J by 2 bases, with 9 bases between them. Germline V gene sequence: CDR1 SGHTA, CDR2 FQGNSA. The CDR3 spells CASSLFGPNYGYTF. CDR3 coding DNA: TGTGCCAGCAGCTTATTCGGACCCAACTATGGCTACACCTTC.

There are many counts of this clonotype. The chain recombines TRBV11-2 with TRBJ2-5; tentatively, D is TRBD1 or TRBD2 (5 bases each). V lost 7 bases, J lost 5 bases, and 20 bases lay in between. Germline lookup yields CDR1 SGHAT and CDR2 FQNNGV. The CDR3 spans 15 residues. The CDR3 DNA reads TGTGCCAGCAACCGACTTTGGGGGAGAACGGAGACCCAGTACTTC. Protein sequence: CASNRLWGRTETQYF.

This clonotype was detected ten times or more. The chain has TRBV9 and TRBJ1-5, with D hard to call. Per the germline V gene, CDR1 is SGDLS and CDR2 is YYNGEE. V dropped 3 bases and J dropped 7 bases, with 11 bases sitting between them. The CDR3 is 13 residues long. Here the CDR3 DNA reads TGTGCCAGCAGCGGCCTCCCCGGGCAGCCCCAGCATTTT. This gives the protein CASSGLPGQPQHF.

The chain recombines TRBV20-1 with TRBJ2-7; the D call may be TRBD1 or TRBD2 (5 bases each). The tail of the sequence fits TRBJ2-5 better, so the J call may be wrong. CDR1 and CDR2 from the germline V gene are DFQATT and SNEGSKA (reference sequence). This CDR3 is built from 16 residues. This chain's CDR3 is CSAVPLAKQDRGTQYF. CDR3 nucleotides: TGCAGTGCTGTCCCCTTGGCCAAACAGGACCGGGGGACCCAGTACTTC.

This clonotype appeared many times. The chain uses TRBV3-1 and TRBJ1-6, with 11 bases aligning to TRBD1. The CDR3 contains 14 residues. Germline V CDR1 and CDR2: LGHDT, YNNKEL (reference sequence). V shed 4 bases, J shed 10 bases, and the junction held 3 bases outside the gene matches. The CDR3 reads CASSPDRGLSPLHF. The CDR3 nucleotides read TGTGCCAGCAGCCCGGACAGGGGGCTCTCACCCCTCCACTTT.

The chain combines TRBV14 with TRBJ2-2; TRBD2 matches at 9 bases. Germline V lookup: CDR1 SGHDN, CDR2 FVKESK. The CDR3 sequence is 14 residues long. V lost 6 bases to trimming and J lost 6 bases; unmatched junction nucleotides: 5. The DNA for the CDR3 is TGTGCCAGCAGAGGAAGCGGGGGGTCCGGGGAGCTGTTTTTT. Translating gives CASRGSGGSGELFF.

The chain combines TRBV24-1 with TRBJ2-2, with 11 bases matching TRBD1. V lost 9 bases and J lost 5; bases outside the gene matches: 7. This CDR3 is 15 amino acids long. Germline assignment: CDR1 KGHDR and CDR2 SFDVKD. The DNA of the CDR3 is TGTGCCACCCGAACTGGACAGGGGGCAACCGGGGAGCTGTTTTTT. Its translation is CATRTGQGATGELFF.